This T cell receptor beta chain was recorded in a study of molecular identifiers for immune sequencing clone quantification. Study-level points and caveats: Detection of one spiked Jurkat cell's TCR RNA reportedly worked in some 980,000 naive cells. The study found clones above 20 RNA copies held over 97% of effector molecules and under 1% in naive cells.

The germline CDR1 and CDR2 sequences are GTSNPN and SVGIG (reference sequence). The CDR3 length is 13 residues. As for this clonotype: Its antigen remains unknown. Being one base from a much bigger clone, this may be a read error.

It was with previously described methods and listed TCR primers that bulk TCR libraries were made. A single record per CDR3 protein comes from TCRdb applying MiXCR to the PCR reads. The repertoire holds about 320,000 distinct CDR3 sequences, about a fifth seen once, with roughly 0.86% in the top ten. Material for sequencing was naive CD8+ T cells from blood, with Jurkat cell RNA spiked in. Regarding subset: FACS-sorted CD8+CD4-CCR7+CD45RA+ naive T cells. The chain is built from TRBV30 and TRBJ2-3; D might be TRBD2 (6 bases). The source of this sequence is a human donor in good health. Some libraries in this study had Jurkat cell RNA spiked in. The CDR3 reads CAWGVLAPDTQYF. In nucleotides, the CDR3 is TGTGCCTGGGGTGTACTAGCCCCAGATACGCAGTATTTT.